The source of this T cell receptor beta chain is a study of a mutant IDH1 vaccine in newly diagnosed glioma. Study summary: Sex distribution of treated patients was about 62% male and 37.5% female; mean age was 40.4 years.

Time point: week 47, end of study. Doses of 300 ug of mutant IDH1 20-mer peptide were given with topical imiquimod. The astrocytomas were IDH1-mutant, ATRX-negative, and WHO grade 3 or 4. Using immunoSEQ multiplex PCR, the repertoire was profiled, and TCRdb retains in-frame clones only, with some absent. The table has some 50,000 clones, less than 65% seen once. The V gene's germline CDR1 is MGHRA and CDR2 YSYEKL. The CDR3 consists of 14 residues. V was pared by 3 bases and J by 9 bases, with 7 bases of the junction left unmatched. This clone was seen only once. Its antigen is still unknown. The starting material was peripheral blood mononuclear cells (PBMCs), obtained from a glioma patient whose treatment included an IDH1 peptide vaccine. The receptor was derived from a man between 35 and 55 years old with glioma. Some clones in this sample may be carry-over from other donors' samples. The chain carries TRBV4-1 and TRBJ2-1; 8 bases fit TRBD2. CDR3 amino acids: CASSQGLVVGEQFF. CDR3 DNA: TGCGCCAGCAGCCAGGGACTAGTAGTTGGTGAGCAGTTCTTC.